These T cell receptor beta chains were read from a single sample in a study of blood T cells in healthy people across ages. TCRdb reprocessed the 5' RACE reads with MiXCR, giving one entry per CDR3 protein. Here the sample spans hundreds of thousands of distinct CDR3 sequences, about 54% being singletons. Sequenced sample: blood. These receptors were obtained from a man between 60 and 75 years old in good health. Both conserved end residues are part of each CDR3. Fields, in order: V gene, D gene, J gene, clone size, CDR3 protein, CDR3 DNA. The D gene is left open where the match is weak. Size values are once, few and many counts, or a class for expanded clones, and some rows have none.

TRBV5-1	NA	TRBJ1-2	NA	CASSLGGTSNYGYTF	TGCGCCAGCAGCTTGGGGGGGACCTCTAACTATGGTTACACCTTC
TRBV5-1	NA	TRBJ2-1	NA	CASSLLLGGSYNEQFF	TGCGCCAGCAGCTTGTTGCTGGGGGGTTCCTACAATGAGCAGTTCTTC
TRBV2	TRBD2	TRBJ2-3	NA	CASGRGTDTQYF	TGTGCCAGCGGGAGGGGTACAGATACGCAGTATTTT
TRBV4-1	NA	TRBJ1-4	NA	CASSQAGLTEKLFF	TGCGCCAGCAGCCAGGCAGGGTTGACTGAAAAACTGTTTTTT
TRBV29-1	NA	TRBJ1-5	few	CSVEEGRGGFGNQPQHF	TGCAGCGTTGAAGAGGGAAGGGGGGGCTTTGGCAATCAGCCCCAGCATTTT
TRBV4-1	NA	TRBJ2-7	few	CASSQGDGSYEQYF	TGCGCCAGCAGCCAAGGGGACGGCTCCTACGAGCAGTACTTC
TRBV4-1	TRBD2	TRBJ2-5	NA	CASSPKGAGGPQETQYF	TGCGCCAGCAGCCCCAAGGGAGCGGGGGGCCCTCAAGAGACCCAGTACTTC
TRBV20-1	NA	TRBJ2-5	NA	CSAHDDRIGLETQYF	TGCAGTGCGCATGACGACAGGATCGGATTAGAGACCCAGTACTTC
TRBV11-2	NA	TRBJ2-1	few	CASSGSGNNEQFF	TGTGCCAGCAGCGGATCCGGGAACAATGAGCAGTTCTTC
TRBV9	TRBD2	TRBJ2-5	NA	CASSLLSGGAALQTQYF	TGTGCCAGCAGCTTACTTAGCGGGGGGGCCGCGCTCCAGACCCAGTACTTC
TRBV11-3	NA	TRBJ2-1	NA	CASSWQSNEQFF	TGTGCCAGCAGCTGGCAGTCCAATGAGCAGTTCTTC
TRBV2	NA	TRBJ1-2	once	CASSDKRNSIYGYTF	TGTGCCAGCAGTGATAAGCGGAACAGCATCTATGGCTACACCTTC
TRBV27	NA	TRBJ1-2	few	CASSPEGVPYGYTF	TGTGCCAGCAGTCCCGAGGGTGTTCCCTATGGCTACACCTTC
TRBV2	NA	TRBJ2-5	few	CASRNLVGTQYF	TGTGCCAGCAGAAACCTAGTAGGGACCCAGTACTTC
TRBV9	TRBD2	TRBJ2-7	NA	CASSVGSASGGNYNEQYF	TGTGCCAGCAGCGTAGGTTCGGCTAGCGGGGGGAACTACAATGAGCAGTACTTC
TRBV6-2/TRBV6-3	TRBD1	TRBJ2-2	NA	CASREIGQGFWLFF	TGTGCCAGCAGGGAGATAGGACAGGGATTTTGGCTGTTTTTT
TRBV7-1	NA	TRBJ2-2	NA	CASSLVGTVHTRELFF	TGTGCCAGCAGCCTCGTCGGGACCGTTCACACCAGGGAGCTGTTTTTT